Included here is one TCR beta chain sequence, with context. No antigen is known for it. The sample comes from a study of cytomegalovirus exposure and HLA in healthy donors. Primers included in the PCR were 60 Vbeta and 13 Jbeta primers. The method was immunoSEQ multiplex PCR; TCRdb's version includes in-frame clones alone and lacks a portion of them. The repertoire includes more than 140,000 clones, more than 60% of them detected once, and about 3.5% sits in the top ten. The study's findings and limits: A later analysis, which compared TCR beta chains of equal frequency, found the HLA-associated ones more clonally expanded.

CDR3 size: 16 residues. V lost 4 bases and J lost 4; bases outside the gene matches: 9. The germline V gene has CDR1 MNHEY and CDR2 SVGAGI. The V call is TRBV6-5, the J call TRBJ2-5; 10 nucleotides match TRBD1. The sample taken for sequencing was PBMCs. This receptor was taken from a man aged 40-49 years in good health and CMV-seronegative. CDR3 coding DNA: TGTGCCAGCAGTTTTCCCGGGACAGGGGTGCGAGAGACCCAGTACTTC. Its protein is CASSFPGTGVRETQYF.